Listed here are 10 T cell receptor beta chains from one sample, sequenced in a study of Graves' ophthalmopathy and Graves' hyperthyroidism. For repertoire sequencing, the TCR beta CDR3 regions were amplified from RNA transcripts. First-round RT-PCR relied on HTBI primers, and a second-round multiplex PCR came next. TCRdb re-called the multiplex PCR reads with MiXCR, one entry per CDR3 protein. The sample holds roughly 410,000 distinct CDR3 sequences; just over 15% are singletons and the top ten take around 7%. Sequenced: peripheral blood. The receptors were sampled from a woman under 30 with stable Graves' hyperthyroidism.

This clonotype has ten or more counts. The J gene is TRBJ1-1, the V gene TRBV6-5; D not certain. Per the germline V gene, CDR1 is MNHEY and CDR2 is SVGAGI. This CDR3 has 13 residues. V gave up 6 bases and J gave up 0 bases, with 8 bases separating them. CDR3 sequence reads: CASRPLLNTEAFF. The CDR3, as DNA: TGTGCCAGCAGACCGCTTTTGAACACTGAAGCTTTCTTT.

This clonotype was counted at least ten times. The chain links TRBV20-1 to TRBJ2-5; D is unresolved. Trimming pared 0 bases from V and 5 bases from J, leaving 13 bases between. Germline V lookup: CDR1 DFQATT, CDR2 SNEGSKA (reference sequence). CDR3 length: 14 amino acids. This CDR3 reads CSAREDLRKETQYF. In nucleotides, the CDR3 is TGCAGTGCTAGAGAAGACCTGCGCAAGGAGACCCAGTACTTC.

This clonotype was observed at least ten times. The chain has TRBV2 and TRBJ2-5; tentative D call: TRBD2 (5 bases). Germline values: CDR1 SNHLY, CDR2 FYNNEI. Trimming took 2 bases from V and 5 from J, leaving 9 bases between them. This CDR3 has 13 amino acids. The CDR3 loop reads CASSERGWETQYF. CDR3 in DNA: TGTGCCAGCAGTGAACGGGGTTGGGAGACCCAGTACTTC.

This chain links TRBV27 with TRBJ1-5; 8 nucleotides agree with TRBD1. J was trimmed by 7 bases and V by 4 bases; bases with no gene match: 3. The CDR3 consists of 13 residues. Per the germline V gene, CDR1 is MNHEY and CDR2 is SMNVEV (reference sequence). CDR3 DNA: TGTGCCAGCAGTTGGACAGGGTTACAGCCCCAGCATTTT. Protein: CASSWTGLQPQHF.

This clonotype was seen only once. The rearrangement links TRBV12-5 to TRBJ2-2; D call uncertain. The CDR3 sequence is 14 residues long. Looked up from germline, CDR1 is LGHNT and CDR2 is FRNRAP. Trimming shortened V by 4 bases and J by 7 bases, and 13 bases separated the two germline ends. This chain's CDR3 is CASGSYPLRGELFF. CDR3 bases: TGTGCTAGTGGTTCCTACCCCTTGCGCGGGGAGCTGTTTTTT.

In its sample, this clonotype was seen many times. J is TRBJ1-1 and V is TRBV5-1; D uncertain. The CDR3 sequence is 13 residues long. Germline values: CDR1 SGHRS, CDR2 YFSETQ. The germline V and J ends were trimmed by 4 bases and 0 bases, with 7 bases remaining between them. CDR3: CASSTTLNTEAFF. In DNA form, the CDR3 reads TGCGCCAGCAGCACCACCTTGAACACTGAAGCTTTCTTT.

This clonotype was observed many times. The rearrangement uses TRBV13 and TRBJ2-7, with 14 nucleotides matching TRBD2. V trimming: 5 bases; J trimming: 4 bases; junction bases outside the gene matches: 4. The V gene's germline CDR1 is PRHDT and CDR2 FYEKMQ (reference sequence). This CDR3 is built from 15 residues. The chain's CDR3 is CASSIGLAGGYEQYF. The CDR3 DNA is TGTGCCAGCAGCATCGGACTAGCGGGGGGTTACGAGCAGTACTTC.

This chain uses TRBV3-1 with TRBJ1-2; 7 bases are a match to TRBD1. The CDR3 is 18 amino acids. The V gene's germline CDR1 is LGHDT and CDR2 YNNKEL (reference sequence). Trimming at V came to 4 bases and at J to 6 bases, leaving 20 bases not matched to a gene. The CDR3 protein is CASSRIGGWQGEKDGYTF. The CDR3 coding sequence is TGTGCCAGCAGCCGCATCGGGGGTTGGCAGGGGGAGAAGGATGGCTACACCTTC.

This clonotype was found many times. The CDR3 DNA reads as TGTGCCAGCACCATACCGGGAGGAGCGAACTATGGCTACACCTTC. Encoded protein: CASTIPGGANYGYTF. This rearrangement joins TRBV5-6 to TRBJ1-2, with D uncertain. The CDR3 runs 15 residues. Trimming removed 6 bases at V and 2 bases at J, with 17 bases between. CDR1 is SGHDT, CDR2 YYEEEE, per germline. Full variable domain (outside the CDR3, taken from reference TRBV5-6 and TRBJ1-2): DAGVTQSPTHLIKTRGQQVTLRCSPKSGHDTVSWYQQALGQGPQFIFQYYEEEERQRGNFPDRFSGHQFPNYSSELNVNALLLGDSALYLCASTIPGGANYGYTFGSGTRLTVV.

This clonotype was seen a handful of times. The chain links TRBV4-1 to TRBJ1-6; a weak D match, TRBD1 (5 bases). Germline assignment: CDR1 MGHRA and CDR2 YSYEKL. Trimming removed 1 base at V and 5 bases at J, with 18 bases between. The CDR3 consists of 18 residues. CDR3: CASSQAKPDSYHNSPLHF. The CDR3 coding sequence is TGCGCCAGCAGCCAAGCCAAGCCAGACAGTTACCATAATTCACCCCTCCACTTT.